These 14 T cell receptor beta chains were sequenced from one sample in a study of CD8 T cells in ankylosing spondylitis. Findings and caveats of the study: It appeared that ankylosing spondylitis blood was characterized by a TCR beta motif of under ten highly homologous variants.

One entry per CDR3 protein results from TCRdb running MiXCR on the 5' RACE reads. Of approximately 500,000 distinct CDR3 sequences detected, roughly 13% appear once; the ten largest clones hold 6.8%. The antigens of these receptors remain unknown. Specimen: blood, either unsorted or a sorted T cell fraction (not recorded which). The receptors originated from a male donor with ankylosing spondylitis.

This clonotype came up a few times. The chain employs TRBV6-5 and TRBJ1-5, with D tentatively TRBD1 (6 bases). Trimming pared 2 bases from V and 0 bases from J, leaving 17 bases between. Germline loops: CDR1 MNHEY, CDR2 SVGAGI. This CDR3 has 18 residues. CDR3 in DNA: TGTGCCAGCAGTTACAACAGGGAGCGTGGGTATAGCAATCAGCCCCAGCATTTT. The encoded protein is CASSYNRERGYSNQPQHF.

This clonotype showed up just a few times. This CDR3 reads CASSFTGYYRDRSYEQYF. The CDR3 DNA follows: TGTGCCAGCAGCTTCACAGGGTATTATCGGGACAGGTCCTACGAGCAGTACTTC. J is TRBJ2-7 and V is TRBV11-2, with TRBD1 matching over 8 bases. The CDR3 is 18 residues long. CDR1 and CDR2 (germline): SGHAT, FQNNGV. V shed 3 bases and J 1 base; nucleotides not matched to a gene: 14.

This clonotype was detected a few times. The chain couples TRBV12-3 or TRBV12-4 to TRBJ1-2, with D possibly matching TRBD1 (5 bases). Trimming took off 6 bases at V and 6 bases at J, with 14 bases between the two ends. CDR3 length: 13 residues. The CDR3 reads CASSRSGGNGYTF. CDR3 DNA sequence: TGTGCCAGCAGCCGTTCGGGGGGGAATGGCTACACCTTC.

The rearrangement links TRBV10-3 to TRBJ2-1; TRBD2 matches 11 bases. The J segment lost 6 bases and the V segment lost 10 bases, leaving 8 bases of the junction unmatched. Germline assignment: CDR1 ENHRY and CDR2 SYGVKD. The CDR3 has 14 amino acids. CDR3 in amino acids: CATISGRGPNEQFF. CDR3 coding DNA: TGTGCCACCATTAGCGGGAGGGGACCCAATGAGCAGTTCTTC.

Only a few counts were recorded for this clonotype. The rearrangement joins TRBV15 to TRBJ2-5; D call uncertain. Trimming removed 0 bases at V and 1 base at J, with 9 bases between. Germline V gene data show CDR1 as LNHNV and CDR2 as YYDKDF (reference sequence). There are 15 residues in the CDR3. CDR3 DNA: TGTGCCACCAGCAGAGATCGTGGCGGCCAAGAGACCCAGTACTTC. This codes for CATSRDRGGQETQYF.

The chain joins TRBV5-1 to TRBJ1-5; D is unclear. The CDR3 consists of 13 residues. The germline V and J ends were trimmed by 4 bases and 5 bases, with 10 bases remaining between them. Per the germline V gene, CDR1 is SGHRS and CDR2 is YFSETQ. Here the CDR3 reads CASSQSKDQPQHF. The CDR3 DNA follows: TGCGCCAGCAGCCAGTCAAAGGATCAGCCCCAGCATTTT.

The CDR3 DNA reads TGTGCCAGTAGTACCGGACGGACAGGGGGCCACAATGAGCAGTTCTTC. It codes for CASSTGRTGGHNEQFF. The genes are TRBV19 and TRBJ2-1; 11 positions match TRBD1. The CDR3 has 16 residues. Germline values: CDR1 LNHDA, CDR2 SQIVND (reference sequence). The V and J ends lost 4 bases and 5 bases, in that order; junction bases with no gene match: 7. Based on the CDR3 plus reference TRBV19 and TRBJ2-1, the full variable domain is DGGITQSPKYLFRKEGQNVTLSCEQNLNHDAMYWYRQDPGQGLRLIYYSQIVNDFQKGDIAEGYSVSREKKESFPLTVTSAQKNPTAFYLCASSTGRTGGHNEQFFGPGTRLTVL.

The CDR3 DNA sequence: TGTGCCAGCAGTTACCCACCCAGCGGAGGGAGCACAGATACGCAGTATTTT. It yields the protein CASSYPPSGGSTDTQYF. V is TRBV6-5 and J is TRBJ2-3; TRBD2 might be the D (6 bases). This CDR3 region has 17 residues. The germline gives CDR1 MNHEY, CDR2 SVGAGI. The V end was cut by 2 bases, the J end by 0 bases, with 15 bases between.

The gene calls are TRBV6-1 and TRBJ2-2; 9 bases align to TRBD1. The J segment lost 4 bases and the V segment lost 1 base, leaving 1 base of the junction unmatched. Germline CDR1 and CDR2: MNHNS and SASEGT. The CDR3 extends over 15 amino acids. Here the CDR3 reads CASSEGTGVTGELFF. The CDR3 coding sequence is TGTGCCAGCAGTGAAGGGACAGGGGTCACCGGGGAGCTGTTTTTT.

This clonotype came up a few times. V usage is TRBV20-1 and J usage is TRBJ2-2; 7 nucleotides agree with TRBD1. Germline assignment: CDR1 DFQATT and CDR2 SNEGSKA (reference sequence). V lost 2 bases, J lost 3 bases, and 12 bases stayed unmatched. The CDR3 is 17 amino acids. The CDR3 sequence: CSARPHGTERDTGELFF. The CDR3 DNA follows: TGCAGTGCTAGACCCCATGGGACAGAGCGAGACACCGGGGAGCTGTTTTTT.

This clonotype was seen more than once but under ten times. V gene TRBV15 combines with J gene TRBJ1-1, with D perhaps TRBD1 (5 bases). The CDR3 contains 14 residues. V lost 8 bases to trimming and J lost 2 bases, with 15 bases between them. Germline assignment: CDR1 LNHNV and CDR2 YYDKDF (reference sequence). This CDR3 reads CATLKGRRNTEAFF. The CDR3, as DNA: TGTGCCACCCTAAAGGGGCGGCGTAACACTGAAGCTTTCTTT.

The V and J genes are TRBV6-1 and TRBJ2-7; weak D call: TRBD1 (5 bases). Germline CDR1 and CDR2: MNHNS and SASEGT. CDR3 length: 15 residues. V gave up 2 bases and J gave up 6 bases, with 17 bases separating them. The CDR3 region has the DNA TGTGCCAGCAGTGAATACTTCAGGGAAGTTGGCGAGCAGTACTTC. Its protein product is CASSEYFREVGEQYF.

Concerning this clonotype: This may be a read error: a much more frequent sequence differs by one nucleotide. The rearrangement uses TRBV11-3 and TRBJ2-3; D is unresolved. V lost 0 bases to trimming and J lost 6 bases, with 7 bases between them. This CDR3 spans 13 amino acids. Germline V gene lookup returns CDR1 SGHNT and CDR2 YENEEA. In nucleotides, the CDR3 is TGTGCCAGCAGCTTAGATTGGTCGGATACGCAGTATTTT. Encoded protein: CASSLDWSDTQYF. Full variable domain (missing parts from reference TRBV11-3 and TRBJ2-3): EAGVVQSPRYKIIEKKQPVAFWCNPISGHNTLYWYLQNLGQGPELLIRYENEEAVDDSQLPKDRFSAERLKGVDSTLKIQPAELGDSAVYLCASSLDWSDTQYFGPGTRLTVL.

This chain links TRBV10-3 with TRBJ2-3; either TRBD1 or TRBD2 may supply D (5 bases each). The CDR3 contains 15 residues. Germline V CDR1 and CDR2: ENHRY, SYGVKD. V gave up 3 bases and J gave up 2 bases, with 12 bases separating them. The CDR3: CAISETTADTDTQYF. CDR3 coding DNA: TGTGCCATCAGTGAAACGACAGCGGACACAGATACGCAGTATTTT.